This is a list of T cell receptor beta chains from one sample in a study of T cell repertoires in cytomegalovirus infection. In TCRdb, the reads were re-called with MiXCR into one record per CDR3 protein. The table lists some 200,000 distinct CDR3 sequences, 15% to 20% of them singletons, with roughly 2.9% in the top ten. Sequencing input: PBMCs. The receptors stem from a human donor in good health (CMV status not recorded). Some clones in this sample may be carry-over from other donors' samples. The CDR3 runs from the conserved cysteine through the conserved F or W. D genes are given only for firm matches. Rows may omit the clone size; those that give it use once, few, many or a size class.

clone_size j_call v_call cdr3_length d_call cdr3_aa cdr3_nt
. TRBJ2-7 TRBV29-1 13 . CSVENGQTYEQYF TGCAGCGTTGAAAACGGGCAGACCTACGAGCAGTACTTC
many TRBJ1-2 TRBV28 14 TRBD1 CASSLGQGGYGYTF TGTGCCAGCAGCTTGGGACAGGGAGGATATGGCTACACCTTC
. TRBJ2-1 TRBV7-9 11 . CASTLGREQFF TGTGCCAGCACCCTTGGCCGGGAGCAGTTCTTC
. TRBJ2-3 TRBV4-1 17 TRBD2 CASSQTGTSGSTDTQYF TGCGCCAGCAGCCAAACGGGGACTAGCGGAAGCACAGATACGCAGTATTTT
. TRBJ2-1 TRBV7-9 15 . CASSHPGTLGFEQFF TGTGCCAGCAGCCACCCCGGGACTCTCGGTTTTGAGCAGTTCTTC
. TRBJ1-2 TRBV29-1 16 TRBD1 CSVHTGTGGSDYGYTF TGCAGCGTTCATACCGGGACAGGGGGCTCGGACTATGGCTACACCTTC
. TRBJ2-1 TRBV19 16 TRBD2 CASSSSAGGRVNEQFF TGTGCCAGTAGTAGTAGTGCGGGGGGTCGAGTCAATGAGCAGTTCTTC
few TRBJ1-3 TRBV19 14 . CASMVGRPGNTIYF TGTGCCAGTATGGTCGGCCGGCCTGGAAACACCATATATTTT
few TRBJ2-1 TRBV11-2 14 . CASSHLGSPGLQFF TGTGCCAGCAGCCACCTCGGGTCCCCGGGACTCCAGTTCTTC
few TRBJ2-4 TRBV28 14 . CASSPKGARNIQYF TGTGCCAGCAGCCCCAAAGGGGCGAGAAACATTCAGTACTTC
many TRBJ2-7 TRBV7-8 15 . CASSLGREVSYEQYF TGTGCCAGCAGCTTAGGGCGTGAGGTTTCCTACGAGCAGTACTTC
few TRBJ2-2 TRBV28 18 TRBD2 CASSSSGTSGPVTGELFF TGTGCCAGCAGTTCTTCCGGGACTAGCGGACCCGTGACCGGGGAGCTGTTTTTT
. TRBJ2-7 TRBV11-2 16 . CASSLDRPPITYEQYF TGTGCCAGCAGCTTAGATCGGCCCCCCATTACCTACGAGCAGTACTTC
many TRBJ1-5 TRBV7-2 12 . CASSLATQPQHF TGTGCCAGCAGCTTAGCGACTCAGCCCCAGCATTTT
. TRBJ2-3 TRBV2 14 . CASGSTGRTDTQYF TGTGCCAGCGGCTCCACGGGGCGCACAGATACGCAGTATTTT
. TRBJ2-1 TRBV24-1 17 . CATSDSGFGDTYNEQFF TGTGCCACCAGTGATTCTGGGTTCGGGGATACCTACAATGAGCAGTTCTTC
. TRBJ2-5 TRBV6-5 14 . CASSYWTGYETQYF TGTGCCAGCAGTTACTGGACGGGATACGAGACCCAGTACTTC
few TRBJ1-2 TRBV7-7 14 . CASSLDPSGTGYTF TGTGCTAGCAGCTTAGACCCTTCCGGGACAGGCTACACCTTC
few TRBJ1-1 TRBV19 15 . CASSPERGRNTEAFF TGTGCCAGTAGCCCGGAGCGGGGCCGGAACACTGAAGCTTTCTTT
many TRBJ2-7 TRBV7-2 14 . CASSLEGLGYEQYF TGTGCCAGCAGCTTAGAGGGTCTAGGCTACGAGCAGTACTTC
many TRBJ1-6 TRBV7-8 14 . CASSLGGIRSPLHF TGTGCCAGCAGCCTGGGGGGTATTAGGTCACCCCTCCACTTT
. TRBJ1-3 TRBV12-3/TRBV12-4 15 . CASSLTGGGGNTIYF TGTGCCAGCAGTTTGACGGGAGGAGGCGGAAACACCATATATTTT
few TRBJ2-3 TRBV4-1 15 . CASSQGATPADTQYF TGCGCCAGCAGCCAGGGGGCCACCCCAGCAGATACGCAGTATTTT
many TRBJ1-2 TRBV20-1 13 . CSARDGRENGYTF TGCAGTGCTAGAGATGGCAGGGAGAATGGCTACACCTTC
. TRBJ2-3 TRBV6-2/TRBV6-3 15 TRBD2 CASRLLGGSTDTQYF TGTGCCAGCAGGCTTCTCGGGGGGAGCACAGATACGCAGTATTTT
. TRBJ2-4 TRBV30 12 . CAWTGNSNIQYF TGTGCCTGGACAGGGAACTCAAACATTCAGTACTTC
few TRBJ1-1 TRBV7-2 15 . CASSLSRGLRTEAFF TGTGCCAGCAGCTTGTCACGGGGGCTGCGGACTGAAGCTTTCTTT
many TRBJ2-3 TRBV7-9 11 . CATTDTDTQYF TGTGCCACCACCGACACAGATACGCAGTATTTT
few TRBJ1-2 TRBV25-1 14 . CASSDPGENYGYTF TGTGCCAGCAGTGACCCAGGGGAAAACTATGGCTACACCTTC
few TRBJ1-2 TRBV29-1 13 . CSVPDEAAYGYTF TGCAGCGTTCCCGATGAGGCGGCCTATGGCTACACCTTC
few TRBJ2-3 TRBV5-4 14 . CASSLERRADTQYF TGTGCCAGCAGCTTGGAACGACGGGCAGATACGCAGTATTTT
. TRBJ2-7 TRBV27 15 TRBD1 CASSPTGGDSSEQYF TGTGCCAGCAGCCCCACAGGGGGCGATTCTTCCGAGCAGTACTTC
. TRBJ2-1 TRBV7-9 15 TRBD1 CASSSTGGNPNEQFF TGTGCCAGCAGCTCGACAGGGGGCAACCCTAATGAGCAGTTCTTC
many TRBJ2-5 TRBV6-2/TRBV6-3 13 . CAAREEGRETQYF TGTGCCGCCCGCGAAGAGGGAAGGGAGACCCAGTACTTC
many TRBJ2-1 TRBV7-2 14 TRBD1 CASSSGQGPNEQFF TGTGCCAGCAGCTCAGGACAGGGTCCCAATGAGCAGTTCTTC
. TRBJ2-7 TRBV28 13 TRBD2 CASIRGGIGEQYF TGTGCCAGCATCCGGGGGGGGATTGGGGAGCAGTACTTC
few TRBJ1-2 TRBV29-1 11 TRBD1 CSVPGGRGYTF TGCAGCGTTCCAGGGGGGAGAGGCTACACCTTC
. TRBJ2-4 TRBV20-1 16 . CSARGTGTLAKNIQYF TGCAGTGCTAGAGGGACCGGGACATTAGCCAAAAACATTCAGTACTTC
. TRBJ1-5 TRBV7-8 15 . CASSPRGGTNQPQHF TGTGCCAGCAGCCCTCGGGGTGGAACTAATCAGCCCCAGCATTTT
. TRBJ2-7 TRBV6-8 13 . CASRERRFYEQYF TGTGCCAGCAGAGAAAGAAGGTTCTACGAGCAGTACTTC
. TRBJ2-3 TRBV29-1 12 . CSAGPEGYTQYF TGCAGCGCGGGACCCGAGGGGTATACGCAGTATTTT
. TRBJ2-1 TRBV9 17 . CASSVDGGSGILTEQFF TGTGCCAGCAGCGTAGATGGGGGGAGCGGAATCCTCACCGAGCAGTTCTTC
. TRBJ2-5 TRBV28 11 . CATAVQETQYF TGTGCCACCGCCGTTCAAGAGACCCAGTACTTC
few TRBJ2-1 TRBV28 17 TRBD2 CASSFFAFWGRDNEQFF TGTGCCAGCAGTTTCTTTGCCTTCTGGGGGAGGGACAATGAGCAGTTCTTC
few TRBJ2-2 TRBV7-7 16 TRBD2 CASSHTGTKHTGELFF TGTGCTAGCAGCCATACCGGGACTAAACACACCGGGGAGCTGTTTTTT
few TRBJ2-3 TRBV11-2 18 . CASSSPRGGGPPTDTQYF TGTGCCAGCAGTTCCCCGAGGGGGGGGGGCCCCCCCACAGATACGCAGTATTTT
. TRBJ1-5 TRBV3-1 15 . CASSQAGDTNQPQHF TGTGCCAGCAGCCAAGCCGGGGATACCAATCAGCCCCAGCATTTT